Following are 20 T cell receptor beta chains from one sample sequenced in a study of cytomegalovirus exposure and HLA in healthy donors. Clones were read by immunoSEQ multiplex PCR, and TCRdb kept only the in-frame ones, dropping some. The table lists just under 65,000 clones, approximately 95% of them singletons. The source material was PBMCs. The receptor source for this set is a woman between 18 and 29 years old in good health and CMV-seropositive.

V usage is TRBV7-2 and J usage is TRBJ1-3, with D unresolved. V was pared by 3 bases and J by 0 bases, with 9 bases between. The length of the CDR3 is 15 residues. Germline assignment: CDR1 SGHTA and CDR2 FQGNSA. The CDR3 protein is CASSLRSGSGNTIYF. As DNA, the CDR3 is TGTGCCAGCAGCTTGCGGTCCGGCTCTGGAAACACCATATATTTT.

The chain is built from TRBV4-1 and TRBJ1-4; maybe TRBD1 (5 bases). V dropped 4 bases and J dropped 8 bases, with 14 bases sitting between them. The CDR3 runs to 14 residues. CDR1 and CDR2 (germline): MGHRA, YSYEKL. The CDR3 DNA reads as TGCGCCAGCAGCCCGGGGGGGATTCGGGAAAAACTGTTTTTT. This sequence encodes CASSPGGIREKLFF.

This clone was counted only a few times. This chain uses TRBV7-9 with TRBJ2-7; no clear D. V was shortened by 3 bases and J by 6 bases, with 9 bases between the two germline ends. Germline CDR1 is SEHNR and CDR2 is FQNEAQ (reference sequence). The CDR3 is made up of 12 amino acids. DNA of the CDR3: TGTGCCAGCAGCTTCGGGTACACCGAGCAGTACTTC. Translation gives CASSFGYTEQYF.

The gene calls are TRBV6-6 and TRBJ1-6, with 8 bases fitting TRBD1. The V gene's germline CDR1 is MNHNY and CDR2 SVGAGI (reference sequence). The CDR3 loop spans 14 amino acids. The V and J ends lost 8 bases and 7 bases, in that order; junction bases with no gene match: 7. The CDR3 bases are TGTGCCAGCCTGCCTTGGACAGGGAATTCACCCCTCCACTTT. The encoded protein is CASLPWTGNSPLHF.

The V gene is TRBV5-6, the J gene TRBJ2-3; TRBD2 matches 9 bases. After removal of 5 bases from V and 3 bases from J, the junction contained 7 bases not matched to a gene. In germline, CDR1 is SGHDT, CDR2 YYEEEE. CDR3 length: 15 residues. The CDR3 region is CASSALAGSTDTQYF. The CDR3 nucleotides are TGTGCCAGCAGTGCGCTAGCGGGGAGTACAGATACGCAGTATTTT.

The CDR3, as DNA: TGTGCCAGCAGCCGAGGGTCTGATCCGCGCGAGCAGTACTTC. Translation gives CASSRGSDPREQYF. V and J are TRBV6-5 and TRBJ2-7, with D maybe TRBD2 (5 bases). V was pared by 6 bases and J by 6 bases, with 18 bases between. CDR1 and CDR2 (germline): MNHEY, SVGAGI. The CDR3 runs 14 residues.

The chain recombines TRBV7-2 with TRBJ1-4, with 8 bases fitting TRBD1. The CDR3 length is 13 residues. V lost 10 bases, J lost 7 bases, and 8 bases stayed unmatched. Germline CDR1 reads SGHTA; CDR2 reads FQGNSA. CDR3: CATNTGGSEKLFF. The CDR3 DNA follows: TGTGCCACCAACACAGGGGGGAGTGAAAAACTGTTTTTT.

J is TRBJ2-1 and V is TRBV7-3; TRBD2 might be the D (5 bases). The V gene's germline CDR1 is SGHTA and CDR2 FQGTGA. This CDR3 spans 13 amino acids. V dropped 4 bases and J dropped 10 bases, with 14 bases sitting between them. The DNA of the CDR3 is TGTGCCAGCAGCTCCGAGGCGGGCAGAGAGCAGTTCTTC. It is translated as CASSSEAGREQFF.

This clone was observed a single time. The genes are TRBV15 and TRBJ1-6; possibly TRBD1 for D (5 bases). From germline, CDR1 is LNHNV and CDR2 YYDKDF (reference sequence). This CDR3 spans 14 amino acids. V lost 5 bases to trimming and J lost 7 bases, with 12 bases between them. CDR3 protein: CATSQGVGNSPLHF. CDR3 sequence (DNA): TGTGCCACCAGCCAAGGGGTTGGGAATTCACCCCTCCACTTT.

The chain links TRBV28 to TRBJ2-7; TRBD1 matches at 10 bases. The germline V gene has CDR1 MDHEN and CDR2 SYDVKM. V lost 5 bases and J lost 7; bases outside the gene matches: 23. The CDR3 is 19 amino acids. CDR3 nucleotides: TGTGCCAGCAGTCCGACGACAGGGGGCGGCCTCCGCCCCGGGTGGGAGCAGTACTTC. It codes for CASSPTTGGGLRPGWEQYF.

The chain links TRBV30 to TRBJ1-5; no firm D call. Looked up from germline, CDR1 is GTSNPN and CDR2 is SVGIG (reference sequence). V was trimmed by 6 bases and J by 1 base, leaving 10 bases between them. The CDR3 covers 13 residues. The CDR3 nucleotides read TGTGCCTGTGAAGGAGCAAGCAATCAGCCCCAGCATTTT. Its translation is CACEGASNQPQHF.

The chain links TRBV28 to TRBJ1-5; 7 bases agree with TRBD1. V lost 6 bases, J lost 1 base, and 15 bases stayed unmatched. The CDR3 has 18 residues. Germline loops: CDR1 MDHEN, CDR2 SYDVKM. CDR3 DNA sequence: TGTGCCAGCAGCCACCCGGGACAGAGATTCCTAAGCAATCAGCCCCAGCATTTT. This codes for CASSHPGQRFLSNQPQHF.

The chain has TRBV7-3 and TRBJ2-1; TRBD2 might be the D (5 bases). CDR1 and CDR2 (germline): SGHTA, FQGTGA. V lost 2 bases to trimming and J lost 7 bases, with 18 bases between them. The CDR3 runs to 16 residues. In nucleotides, the CDR3 is TGTGCCAGCAGCTTATTCGCGGGTGCTTATTCTAATGAGCAGTTCTTC. Its translation is CASSLFAGAYSNEQFF.

This clone was detected once. This sequence joins TRBV27 and TRBJ2-1, with D tentatively TRBD1 (6 bases). The V gene's germline CDR1 is MNHEY and CDR2 SMNVEV (reference sequence). Trimming removed 3 bases from V and 4 bases from J, with 19 bases in between. The CDR3 extends over 17 amino acids. In DNA, the CDR3 is TGTGCCAGCAGTTTGTATGTAGGGGGAGTGGGTTACAATGAGCAGTTCTTC. It codes for CASSLYVGGVGYNEQFF.

V gene TRBV10-3 combines with J gene TRBJ1-6; 7 bases fit TRBD1. This CDR3 is built from 14 residues. J was trimmed by 5 bases and V by 10 bases; bases with no gene match: 8. The germline gives CDR1 ENHRY, CDR2 SYGVKD. The CDR3 protein is CATLSGTDNSPLHF. CDR3 DNA: TGTGCCACCCTCTCCGGGACAGATAATTCACCCCTCCACTTT.

The chain links TRBV30 to TRBJ1-5; TRBD1 matches at 8 bases. J was trimmed by 7 bases and V by 3 bases; bases with no gene match: 5. This CDR3 is 13 amino acids long. Germline CDR1 reads GTSNPN; CDR2 reads SVGIG (reference sequence). CDR3 sequence reads: CAWSAGGEQPQHF. CDR3 nucleotides: TGTGCCTGGAGCGCAGGGGGCGAGCAGCCCCAGCATTTT.

The chain uses TRBV5-1 and TRBJ1-4, with 9 bases aligning to TRBD1. The V and J ends lost 5 bases and 8 bases, in that order; junction bases with no gene match: 10. This CDR3 is 15 amino acids long. Germline V CDR1 and CDR2: SGHRS, YFSETQ. CDR3: CASRTTGTGNEKLFF. In DNA form, the CDR3 reads TGCGCCAGCAGAACAACCGGGACAGGGAACGAAAAACTGTTTTTT. The full variable domain, its missing parts supplied by reference TRBV5-1 and TRBJ1-4, is KAGVTQTPRYLIKTRGQQVTLSCSPISGHRSVSWYQQTPGQGLQFLFEYFSETQRNKGNFPGRFSGRQFSNSRSEMNVSTLELGDSALYLCASRTTGTGNEKLFFGSGTQLSVL.

V usage is TRBV28 and J usage is TRBJ1-4, with TRBD1 as a possible D gene (5 bases). The CDR3 totals 14 residues. V was shortened by 3 bases and J by 7 bases, with 12 bases between the two germline ends. From germline, CDR1 is MDHEN and CDR2 SYDVKM. CDR3 coding DNA: TGTGCCAGCAGTTTGGGGGGAGCGGGTGAAAAACTGTTTTTT. It is translated as CASSLGGAGEKLFF.

V gene TRBV20-1 combines with J gene TRBJ1-2; D not resolved. The V gene lost 8 bases and the J gene lost 5 bases, with 12 bases spanning the gap. The germline V gene has CDR1 DFQATT and CDR2 SNEGSKA (reference sequence). The CDR3 totals 11 residues. CDR3 bases: TGCAGTACCTCCCGGGGATATGGCTACACCTTC. It encodes CSTSRGYGYTF.

This chain uses TRBV6-1 with TRBJ2-7; TRBD1 might be the D (6 bases). The germline V and J ends were trimmed by 4 bases and 0 bases, with 10 bases remaining between them. This CDR3 spans 14 amino acids. Germline V CDR1 and CDR2: MNHNS, SASEGT. The CDR3 region has the DNA TGTGCCAGCAGTGCGAGAGGGGGCTCCTACGAGCAGTACTTC. This gives the protein CASSARGGSYEQYF.